The rows below give T cell receptor beta chains drawn from one sample of a study of control samples from healthy donors and cancer patients. Measured with immunoSEQ multiplex PCR; TCRdb has only the in-frame clones, and not every one. The sample holds roughly 130,000 clones, roughly 91% seen once. Specimen: PBMCs. The receptors originated from a man in his forties or fifties with head and neck cancer. Both conserved end residues are part of each CDR3. Fields, in order: J gene, V gene, D gene, clone size, CDR3 protein, CDR3 DNA. D genes are given only for firm matches. Only part of the rows carry a size: once, few, many, or a class if the clone is expanded.

J gene: TRBJ1-2; V gene: TRBV19; D gene: -; clone size: -; CDR3 protein: CASGRARYYGYTF; CDR3 DNA: TGTGCCAGTGGGCGGGCAAGGTACTATGGCTACACCTTC
J gene: TRBJ2-1; V gene: TRBV30; D gene: TRBD2; clone size: -; CDR3 protein: CAWIGLAGTSSYNEQFF; CDR3 DNA: TGTGCCTGGATCGGGCTAGCGGGGACCAGCTCCTACAATGAGCAGTTCTTC
J gene: TRBJ1-2; V gene: TRBV6-6; D gene: -; clone size: -; CDR3 protein: CASREGGDYGYTF; CDR3 DNA: TGTGCCAGCAGGGAAGGTGGGGACTATGGCTACACCTTC
J gene: TRBJ1-1; V gene: TRBV19; D gene: -; clone size: -; CDR3 protein: CASLDWGMNTEAFF; CDR3 DNA: TGTGCCAGTTTGGATTGGGGAATGAACACTGAAGCTTTCTTT
J gene: TRBJ2-1; V gene: TRBV5-1; D gene: -; clone size: -; CDR3 protein: CASSFAGTANNEQFF; CDR3 DNA: TGCGCCAGCAGCTTTGCGGGGACAGCTAACAATGAGCAGTTCTTC
J gene: TRBJ2-1; V gene: TRBV5-1; D gene: TRBD2; clone size: -; CDR3 protein: CASSLRAGGPYNEQFF; CDR3 DNA: TGCGCCAGCAGCTTGAGGGCGGGGGGGCCCTACAATGAGCAGTTCTTC
J gene: TRBJ2-3; V gene: TRBV5-1; D gene: -; clone size: -; CDR3 protein: CASSLRDPTDTQYF; CDR3 DNA: TGCGCCAGCAGCTTGAGAGACCCCACAGATACGCAGTATTTT
J gene: TRBJ2-3; V gene: TRBV15; D gene: -; clone size: -; CDR3 protein: CATSRVRLASTDTQYF; CDR3 DNA: TGTGCCACCAGCAGAGTACGGCTAGCTAGCACAGATACGCAGTATTTT
J gene: TRBJ2-7; V gene: TRBV15; D gene: TRBD2; clone size: -; CDR3 protein: CATSRGGSSYEQYF; CDR3 DNA: TGTGCCACCAGCAGAGGCGGGAGTTCCTACGAGCAGTACTTC
J gene: TRBJ2-7; V gene: TRBV27; D gene: TRBD1; clone size: -; CDR3 protein: CASRGTGDYEQYF; CDR3 DNA: TGTGCCAGCAGGGGGACAGGGGACTACGAGCAGTACTTC
J gene: TRBJ1-2; V gene: TRBV2; D gene: -; clone size: once; CDR3 protein: CASSVEGFGYTF; CDR3 DNA: TGTGCCAGCAGTGTGGAGGGTTTTGGCTACACCTTC
J gene: TRBJ2-5; V gene: TRBV7-6; D gene: TRBD2; clone size: -; CDR3 protein: CASRASTSVYETQYF; CDR3 DNA: TGTGCCAGCAGGGCCTCGACTAGCGTGTATGAGACCCAGTACTTC
J gene: TRBJ2-3; V gene: TRBV9; D gene: TRBD2; clone size: -; CDR3 protein: CASSVTPTAGGHTDTQYF; CDR3 DNA: TGTGCCAGCAGCGTTACCCCCACGGCGGGGGGGCACACAGATACGCAGTATTTT
J gene: TRBJ1-2; V gene: TRBV4-3; D gene: -; clone size: -; CDR3 protein: CASSQSPYYGYTF; CDR3 DNA: TGCGCCAGCAGCCAAAGCCCATACTATGGCTACACCTTC
J gene: TRBJ2-3; V gene: TRBV7-3; D gene: TRBD2; clone size: -; CDR3 protein: CASSPGRGTDTQYF; CDR3 DNA: TGTGCCAGCAGCCCAGGGAGGGGAACAGATACGCAGTATTTT
J gene: TRBJ1-2; V gene: TRBV5-8; D gene: TRBD1; clone size: -; CDR3 protein: CASYWTGTAYGYTF; CDR3 DNA: TGTGCCAGCTATTGGACAGGCACCGCCTATGGCTACACCTTC
J gene: TRBJ1-5; V gene: TRBV11-1; D gene: TRBD1; clone size: once; CDR3 protein: CASSATGWNYQPQHF; CDR3 DNA: TGTGCCAGCAGCGCGACAGGGTGGAACTATCAGCCCCAGCATTTT
J gene: TRBJ2-5; V gene: TRBV30; D gene: -; clone size: -; CDR3 protein: CAWCKGGPQETQYF; CDR3 DNA: TGTGCCTGGTGCAAGGGGGGGCCTCAAGAGACCCAGTACTTC
J gene: TRBJ1-4; V gene: TRBV29-1; D gene: -; clone size: -; CDR3 protein: CSVQGMDEKLFF; CDR3 DNA: TGCAGCGTTCAAGGGATGGATGAAAAACTGTTTTTT
J gene: TRBJ1-2; V gene: TRBV29-1; D gene: TRBD1; clone size: -; CDR3 protein: CSVEYGTGGRGYTF; CDR3 DNA: TGCAGCGTTGAATACGGGACAGGGGGTCGGGGCTACACCTTC
J gene: TRBJ2-4; V gene: TRBV3-1/TRBV3-2; D gene: -; clone size: -; CDR3 protein: CASSSWGDENIQYF; CDR3 DNA: TGTGCCAGCAGCTCCTGGGGTGACGAAAACATTCAGTACTTC
J gene: TRBJ2-1; V gene: TRBV4-1; D gene: -; clone size: -; CDR3 protein: CASSQGRNNEQFF; CDR3 DNA: TGCGCCAGCAGCCAAGGGAGAAACAATGAGCAGTTCTTC
J gene: TRBJ1-1; V gene: TRBV30; D gene: -; clone size: -; CDR3 protein: CAWSVPKGTGPTEAFF; CDR3 DNA: TGTGCCTGGAGTGTACCTAAAGGTACAGGGCCCACTGAAGCTTTCTTT
J gene: TRBJ1-4; V gene: TRBV5-6; D gene: TRBD1; clone size: -; CDR3 protein: CASKGALNEKLFF; CDR3 DNA: TGTGCCAGCAAGGGGGCCCTTAATGAAAAACTGTTTTTT
J gene: TRBJ2-1; V gene: TRBV6-5; D gene: -; clone size: -; CDR3 protein: CASSLSSRNNEQFF; CDR3 DNA: TGTGCCAGCAGCCTTTCTAGTCGTAACAATGAGCAGTTCTTC
J gene: TRBJ2-7; V gene: TRBV4-1; D gene: TRBD1; clone size: -; CDR3 protein: CASSQDRQGAYEQYF; CDR3 DNA: TGCGCCAGCAGCCAAGATCGACAGGGGGCCTACGAGCAGTACTTC
J gene: TRBJ2-6; V gene: TRBV6-6; D gene: TRBD1; clone size: -; CDR3 protein: CASSLQGSGANVLTF; CDR3 DNA: TGTGCCAGCAGCCTACAGGGGTCTGGGGCCAACGTCCTGACTTTC
J gene: TRBJ2-7; V gene: TRBV5-6; D gene: -; clone size: -; CDR3 protein: CASSGTFHPTEQYF; CDR3 DNA: TGTGCCAGCAGCGGAACCTTTCATCCTACCGAGCAGTACTTC
J gene: TRBJ2-3; V gene: TRBV7-6; D gene: -; clone size: -; CDR3 protein: CASSTGGGAADTQYF; CDR3 DNA: TGTGCCAGCAGCACCGGTGGGGGGGCGGCAGATACGCAGTATTTT
J gene: TRBJ1-2; V gene: TRBV6-5; D gene: TRBD1; clone size: -; CDR3 protein: CATSGGLGRSYGYTF; CDR3 DNA: TGTGCCACCTCAGGGGGTTTGGGGAGAAGCTATGGCTACACCTTC
J gene: TRBJ1-5; V gene: TRBV4-3; D gene: -; clone size: -; CDR3 protein: CASSQDSWGANDQPQHF; CDR3 DNA: TGCGCCAGCAGCCAAGATAGTTGGGGGGCGAATGATCAGCCCCAGCATTTT
J gene: TRBJ2-1; V gene: TRBV27; D gene: -; clone size: -; CDR3 protein: CASSRTFASYNEQFF; CDR3 DNA: TGTGCCAGCAGCAGGACTTTTGCTTCCTACAATGAGCAGTTCTTC
J gene: TRBJ1-1; V gene: TRBV3-1/TRBV3-2; D gene: -; clone size: -; CDR3 protein: CASSQADRLNTEAFF; CDR3 DNA: TGTGCCAGCAGCCAGGCCGACAGGTTGAACACTGAAGCTTTCTTT
J gene: TRBJ2-7; V gene: TRBV27; D gene: TRBD2; clone size: -; CDR3 protein: CATRTSGGYYEQYF; CDR3 DNA: TGTGCCACCAGGACTAGCGGGGGATACTACGAGCAGTACTTC
J gene: TRBJ2-3; V gene: TRBV7-3; D gene: -; clone size: -; CDR3 protein: CASSLAPSLTDTQYF; CDR3 DNA: TGTGCCAGCAGCTTAGCGCCAAGCCTCACAGATACGCAGTATTTT
J gene: TRBJ2-2; V gene: TRBV7-2; D gene: -; clone size: -; CDR3 protein: CASSFGSNTGELFF; CDR3 DNA: TGTGCCAGCAGCTTCGGGTCGAACACCGGGGAGCTGTTTTTT
J gene: TRBJ2-7; V gene: TRBV3-1/TRBV3-2; D gene: TRBD2; clone size: once; CDR3 protein: CASRATSGGSYEQYF; CDR3 DNA: TGTGCCAGCAGGGCTACTAGCGGGGGGTCCTACGAGCAGTACTTC
J gene: TRBJ2-7; V gene: TRBV7-2; D gene: TRBD1; clone size: -; CDR3 protein: CASSLGQGAYEQYF; CDR3 DNA: TGTGCCAGCAGCCTGGGACAGGGGGCTTACGAGCAGTACTTC
J gene: TRBJ2-7; V gene: TRBV5-6; D gene: -; clone size: -; CDR3 protein: CASSFGGSREQYF; CDR3 DNA: TGTGCCAGCAGCTTCGGGGGTTCGCGCGAGCAGTACTTC
J gene: TRBJ1-2; V gene: TRBV18; D gene: TRBD1; clone size: -; CDR3 protein: CASSSFRTGNPAVGDGYTF; CDR3 DNA: TGTGCCAGCTCATCGTTCCGGACAGGGAATCCCGCCGTTGGGGATGGCTACACCTTC
J gene: TRBJ2-7; V gene: TRBV29-1; D gene: -; clone size: -; CDR3 protein: CSVEGSYEQYF; CDR3 DNA: TGCAGCGTCGAAGGCTCCTACGAGCAGTACTTC
J gene: TRBJ2-7; V gene: TRBV6-5; D gene: -; clone size: -; CDR3 protein: CASSLALQTPVQYF; CDR3 DNA: TGTGCCAGCAGCCTGGCCCTACAGACTCCCGTGCAGTACTTC
J gene: TRBJ2-1; V gene: TRBV5-1; D gene: TRBD2; clone size: -; CDR3 protein: CASSWTAGGPNNEQFF; CDR3 DNA: TGCGCCAGCAGCTGGACCGCGGGGGGGCCAAACAATGAGCAGTTCTTC
J gene: TRBJ2-5; V gene: TRBV19; D gene: -; clone size: -; CDR3 protein: CASSATGFPGETQYF; CDR3 DNA: TGTGCCAGTAGTGCCACAGGGTTCCCGGGGGAGACCCAGTACTTC
J gene: TRBJ1-2; V gene: TRBV2; D gene: -; clone size: -; CDR3 protein: CASSEGRAGYGYTF; CDR3 DNA: TGTGCCAGCAGTGAAGGGCGCGCGGGCTATGGCTACACCTTC
J gene: TRBJ2-4; V gene: TRBV9; D gene: -; clone size: -; CDR3 protein: CASSVDPGAKNIQYF; CDR3 DNA: TGTGCCAGCAGCGTAGACCCTGGAGCCAAAAACATTCAGTACTTC
J gene: TRBJ2-7; V gene: TRBV10-3; D gene: TRBD1; clone size: -; CDR3 protein: CAISYRTGGDEQYF; CDR3 DNA: TGTGCCATCAGCTATAGGACAGGGGGCGACGAGCAGTACTTC
J gene: TRBJ1-4; V gene: TRBV9; D gene: TRBD1; clone size: -; CDR3 protein: CASSVGTGVTNEKLFF; CDR3 DNA: TGTGCCAGCAGCGTTGGGACAGGGGTGACTAATGAAAAACTGTTTTTT
J gene: TRBJ2-5; V gene: TRBV20-1; D gene: TRBD2; clone size: -; CDR3 protein: CSASTGGQETQYF; CDR3 DNA: TGCAGTGCTAGTACGGGGGGACAAGAGACCCAGTACTTC
J gene: TRBJ2-1; V gene: TRBV2; D gene: TRBD2; clone size: -; CDR3 protein: CALRTSGGDNEQFF; CDR3 DNA: TGTGCCCTACGGACTAGCGGGGGGGACAATGAGCAGTTCTTC
J gene: TRBJ1-2; V gene: TRBV27; D gene: TRBD1; clone size: -; CDR3 protein: CASSQSGTGAGYGYTF; CDR3 DNA: TGTGCCAGCAGTCAATCCGGGACAGGGGCTGGCTATGGCTACACCTTC
J gene: TRBJ2-3; V gene: TRBV5-4; D gene: TRBD2; clone size: -; CDR3 protein: CASSLGLAGGTDTQYF; CDR3 DNA: TGTGCCAGCAGCTTGGGACTAGCGGGAGGGACAGATACGCAGTATTTT